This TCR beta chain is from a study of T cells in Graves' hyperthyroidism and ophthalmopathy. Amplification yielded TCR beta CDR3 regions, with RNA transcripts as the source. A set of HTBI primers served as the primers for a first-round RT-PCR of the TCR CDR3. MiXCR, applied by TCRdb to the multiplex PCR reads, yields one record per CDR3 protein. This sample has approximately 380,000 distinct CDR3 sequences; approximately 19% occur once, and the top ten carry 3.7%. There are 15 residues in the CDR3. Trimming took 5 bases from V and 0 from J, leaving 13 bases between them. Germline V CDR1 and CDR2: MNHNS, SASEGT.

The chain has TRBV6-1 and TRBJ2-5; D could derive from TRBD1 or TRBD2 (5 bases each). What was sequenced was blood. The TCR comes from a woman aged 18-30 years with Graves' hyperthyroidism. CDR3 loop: CASSPGRRYQETQYF. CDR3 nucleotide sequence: TGTGCCAGCAGTCCGGGACGCAGGTACCAAGAGACCCAGTACTTC.